Following are 13 T cell receptor beta chains from one sample sequenced in a study of CD8 T cells in ankylosing spondylitis. TCRdb re-derived calls from the 5' RACE reads in MiXCR, one entry per CDR3 protein. Among around 210,000 distinct CDR3 sequences listed, less than 9.5% were seen once. The sequenced material came from blood, either unsorted or a sorted T cell fraction (not recorded which). The receptors derive from a female donor with ankylosing spondylitis or in good health (not recorded which).

In its sample, this clonotype was seen many times. V is TRBV12-5 and J is TRBJ2-7; D ambiguous. Per the germline V gene, CDR1 is LGHNT and CDR2 is FRNRAP. This CDR3 comprises 12 residues. V lost 2 bases to trimming and J lost 7 bases, with 9 bases between them. Written as DNA, the CDR3 is TGTGCTAGTGGTTTGACCGGGCGGGAGCAGTACTTC. Protein sequence: CASGLTGREQYF. Variable domain in full (rest from reference TRBV12-5 and TRBJ2-7): DARVTQTPRHKVTEMGQEVTMRCQPILGHNTVFWYRQTMMQGLELLAYFRNRAPLDDSGMPKDRFSAEMPDATLATLKIQPSEPRDSAVYFCASGLTGREQYFGPGTRLTVT.

At least ten counts were recorded for this clonotype. The rearrangement joins TRBV12-3 or TRBV12-4 to TRBJ1-1, with a possible D match to TRBD1 (5 bases). The CDR3 spans 13 residues. Trimming removed 5 bases from V and 11 bases from J, with 18 bases in between. For the CDR3, the DNA is TGTGCCAGCAGTCCGGGACCGGGGCTTCGGGCTTTCTTT. The encoded protein is CASSPGPGLRAFF.

This clonotype was counted ten times or more. The chain employs TRBV7-2 and TRBJ2-7; no firm D call. The germline CDR1 and CDR2 sequences are SGHTA and FQGNSA. V was shortened by 5 bases and J by 0 bases, with 5 bases between the two germline ends. The CDR3 spans 12 residues. CDR3 nucleotides: TGTGCCAGCAGCATGAACTCCTACGAGCAGTACTTC. Translation: CASSMNSYEQYF.

This clonotype was detected many times. This sequence joins TRBV28 and TRBJ1-6; 9 bases map to TRBD1. V shed 5 bases, J shed 8 bases, and the junction held 4 bases outside the gene matches. The CDR3 contains 14 residues. Per germline, CDR1 MDHEN and CDR2 SYDVKM. In nucleotides, the CDR3 is TGTGCCAGCAGTCGGGGACAGGGTCATTCACCCCTCCACTTT. This gives the protein CASSRGQGHSPLHF.

This clonotype was seen repeatedly, ten times or more. This chain joins TRBV28 and TRBJ2-3; a weak D match, TRBD2 (6 bases). The V and J ends lost 7 bases and 8 bases respectively, with 16 bases between them. The CDR3 runs to 13 residues. Germline-derived CDR1 and CDR2 are MDHEN and SYDVKM. For the CDR3, the DNA is TGTGCCAGCACTTATGGGAGGACGGGTACGCAGTATTTT. It translates to CASTYGRTGTQYF.

This clonotype was seen repeatedly, ten times or more. The chain uses TRBV19 and TRBJ2-1; no clear D. Germline CDR1 and CDR2: LNHDA and SQIVND (reference sequence). V was pared by 3 bases and J by 10 bases, with 19 bases between. The CDR3 has 15 amino acids. Here the CDR3 DNA reads TGTGCCAGTAGTATTTCGGCCGCTATTGTTCAAGAGCAGTTCTTC. Translation: CASSISAAIVQEQFF.

This clonotype has more than one count but fewer than ten. The rearrangement joins TRBV7-8 to TRBJ2-1; 8 bases fit TRBD1. From germline, CDR1 is SGHVS and CDR2 FQNEAQ. CDR3 length equals 16 residues. Unmatched junction bases numbered 11, after V lost 7 bases and J lost 3 bases. In DNA form, the CDR3 reads TGTGCCAGCAACATAAAGGTCGGGACAGGCTACAATGAGCAGTTCTTC. Translated: CASNIKVGTGYNEQFF.

The table lists this clonotype with many counts. CDR3 nucleotide sequence: TGTGCCAGCAGCAGCCGAGGGGGTGGCTACACCTTC. Translating gives CASSSRGGGYTF. The chain combines TRBV9 with TRBJ1-2, with D tentatively TRBD1 (6 bases). The length of the CDR3 is 12 residues. The V gene's germline CDR1 is SGDLS and CDR2 YYNGEE. Trimming left V 4 bases short and J 7 bases short, with 11 bases between. Complete variable domain (other parts from reference TRBV9 and TRBJ1-2): DSGVTQTPKHLITATGQRVTLRCSPRSGDLSVYWYQQSLDQGLQFLIQYYNGEERAKGNILERFSAQQFPDLHSELNLSSLELGDSALYFCASSSRGGGYTFGSGTRLTVV.

This clonotype came up many times. CDR3: CASSFTGSVTDTQYF. For the CDR3, the DNA is TGTGCCAGCAGCTTCACGGGGTCCGTCACAGATACGCAGTATTTT. V usage is TRBV7-2 and J usage is TRBJ2-3; TRBD2 is a possible D gene (5 bases). The V end was cut by 3 bases, the J end by 2 bases, with 12 bases between. From germline, CDR1 is SGHTA and CDR2 FQGNSA. The CDR3 totals 15 residues.

In this sample, this clonotype turned up many times. This chain connects TRBV3-1 to TRBJ2-1; no clear D. Trimming removed 0 bases at V and 9 bases at J, with 6 bases between. The CDR3 consists of 12 residues. Germline values: CDR1 LGHDT, CDR2 YNNKEL (reference sequence). In nucleotides, the CDR3 is TGTGCCAGCAGCCAAGATGTCGGTGAGCAGTTCTTC. Its protein is CASSQDVGEQFF.

With regard to this clonotype: A much larger clone lies one base from this, so it may be a read error. The CDR3 spells CVWMTGSGYTF. CDR3 bases: TGTGTCTGGATGACAGGGAGTGGCTACACCTTC. The genes are TRBV30 and TRBJ1-2; 7 bases fit TRBD1. The germline CDR1 and CDR2 sequences are GTSNPN and SVGIG (reference sequence). CDR3 length equals 11 residues.

In its sample, this clonotype was seen a few times. This chain uses TRBV29-1 with TRBJ2-5, with unresolved D. The CDR3 totals 16 residues. Germline V gene sequence: CDR1 SQVTM, CDR2 ANQGSEA. The ends were cut back, 1 base at V and 0 bases at J, with 15 bases in the middle. The CDR3 is CSVEGPSDWNQETQYF. The CDR3 DNA follows: TGCAGCGTTGAAGGCCCGTCCGACTGGAACCAAGAGACCCAGTACTTC.

This clonotype was observed a few times. The chain uses TRBV4-3 and TRBJ1-1, with D possibly TRBD1 on 6 matching bases. The CDR3 sequence is 14 residues long. The V end was cut by 0 bases, the J end by 6 bases, with 11 bases between. CDR1 is LGHNA, CDR2 YSLEER, per germline. CDR3 sequence (DNA): TGCGCCAGCAGCCAAGAAGGGGGGTGGTCTGAAGCTTTCTTT. It yields the protein CASSQEGGWSEAFF.